Below, 2 T cell receptor beta chains from the same sample are listed, as sequenced in a study of early stage breast cancer tumors. Measured with immunoSEQ multiplex PCR; TCRdb has only the in-frame clones, and not every one. The top ten clones hold roughly an eighth of a sample with about 5,500 clones, approximately 70% of them seen once. The sequencing sample was made of normal breast tissue next to the tumor. The receptors were gathered from a person between 60 and 69 years old with breast cancer.

The J gene is TRBJ2-2, the V gene TRBV19; D remains unclear. The germline V gene encodes CDR1 LNHDA and CDR2 SQIVND (reference sequence). Trimming pared 3 bases from V and 6 bases from J, leaving 2 bases between. The CDR3 extends over 11 amino acids. CDR3 in amino acids: CASSISGELFF. CDR3 DNA: TGTGCCAGTAGTATCTCCGGGGAGCTGTTTTTT.

This clone was observed a handful of times. The CDR3 is CASNQGTNSYEQYF. CDR3 sequence (DNA): TGTGCCAGTAATCAGGGCACAAACTCCTACGAGCAGTACTTC. This chain joins TRBV19 and TRBJ2-7; a weak D match, TRBD1 (5 bases). The V end was cut by 7 bases, the J end by 0 bases, with 13 bases between. The CDR3 has 14 residues. Germline values: CDR1 LNHDA, CDR2 SQIVND (reference sequence).